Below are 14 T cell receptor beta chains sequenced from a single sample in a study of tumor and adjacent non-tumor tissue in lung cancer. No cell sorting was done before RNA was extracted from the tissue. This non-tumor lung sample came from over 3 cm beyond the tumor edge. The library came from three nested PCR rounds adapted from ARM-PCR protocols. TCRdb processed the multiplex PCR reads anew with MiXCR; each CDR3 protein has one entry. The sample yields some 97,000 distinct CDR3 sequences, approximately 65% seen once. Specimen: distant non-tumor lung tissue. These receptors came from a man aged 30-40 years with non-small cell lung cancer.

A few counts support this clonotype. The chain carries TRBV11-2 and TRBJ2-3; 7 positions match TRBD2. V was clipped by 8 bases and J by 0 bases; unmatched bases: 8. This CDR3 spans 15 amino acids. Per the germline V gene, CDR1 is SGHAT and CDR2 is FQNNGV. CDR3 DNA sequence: TGTGCCAGCGGCCTCCGAGCGGGGAGCACAGATACGCAGTATTTT. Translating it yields CASGLRAGSTDTQYF.

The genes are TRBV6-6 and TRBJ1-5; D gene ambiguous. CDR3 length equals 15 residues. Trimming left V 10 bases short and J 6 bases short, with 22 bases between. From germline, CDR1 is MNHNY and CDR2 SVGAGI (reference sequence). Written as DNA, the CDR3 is TGTGCCAACAATGAGAGGGCGCTTCTTCTTCAGCCCCAGCATTTT. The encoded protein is CANNERALLLQPQHF.

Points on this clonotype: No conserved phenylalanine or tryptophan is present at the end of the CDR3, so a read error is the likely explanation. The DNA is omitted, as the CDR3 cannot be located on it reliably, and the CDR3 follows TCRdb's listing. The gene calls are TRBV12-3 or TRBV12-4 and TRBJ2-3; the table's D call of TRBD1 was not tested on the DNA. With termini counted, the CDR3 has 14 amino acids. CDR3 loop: CASGRTGSTDTRYY.

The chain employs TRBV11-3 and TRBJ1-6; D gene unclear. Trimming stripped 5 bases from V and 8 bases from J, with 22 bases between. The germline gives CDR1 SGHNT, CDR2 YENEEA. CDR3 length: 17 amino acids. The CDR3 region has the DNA TGTGCCAGCAGCCCCCAGGATGACGAGGGTTTTGATTCACCCCTCCACTTT. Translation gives CASSPQDDEGFDSPLHF.

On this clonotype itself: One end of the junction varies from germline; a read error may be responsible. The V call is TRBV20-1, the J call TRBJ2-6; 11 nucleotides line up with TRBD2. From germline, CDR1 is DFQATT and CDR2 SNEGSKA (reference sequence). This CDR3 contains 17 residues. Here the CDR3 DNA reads TGCAGTGATAGCACTAGCGGGAGAGGCTCTGGGGCCAACGTCCTAACTTTC. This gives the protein CSDSTSGRGSGANVLTF.

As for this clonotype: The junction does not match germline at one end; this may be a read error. CDR3 sequence reads: CASSYGTNSYEHYF. As DNA, the CDR3 is TGTGCCAGCAGTTACGGGACTAACTCCTATGAGCATTACTTC. The V call is TRBV6-2 or TRBV6-3, the J call TRBJ2-7, with 7 bases fitting TRBD2. The CDR3 contains 14 residues. In germline, CDR1 is MNHEY, CDR2 SVGEGT.

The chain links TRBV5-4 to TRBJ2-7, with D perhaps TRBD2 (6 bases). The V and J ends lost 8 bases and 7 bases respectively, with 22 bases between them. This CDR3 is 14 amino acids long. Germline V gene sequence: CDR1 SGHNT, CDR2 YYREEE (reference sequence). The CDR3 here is CASTFGSRREEQYF. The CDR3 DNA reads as TGTGCCAGTACCTTTGGGTCTCGCCGGGAGGAGCAGTACTTC.

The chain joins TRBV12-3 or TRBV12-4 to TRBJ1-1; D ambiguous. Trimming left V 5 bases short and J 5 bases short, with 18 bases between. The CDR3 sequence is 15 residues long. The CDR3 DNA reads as TGTGCCAGCAGTCTAGACGCTTCAGAGAGGACTGAAGCTTTCTTT. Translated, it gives CASSLDASERTEAFF.

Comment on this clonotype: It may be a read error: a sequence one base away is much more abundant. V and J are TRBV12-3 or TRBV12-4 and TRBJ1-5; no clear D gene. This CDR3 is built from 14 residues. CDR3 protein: CASMTSYSNQPQNF. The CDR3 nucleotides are TGTGCCAGCATGACCAGTTATAGCAATCAGCCCCAGAATTTT.

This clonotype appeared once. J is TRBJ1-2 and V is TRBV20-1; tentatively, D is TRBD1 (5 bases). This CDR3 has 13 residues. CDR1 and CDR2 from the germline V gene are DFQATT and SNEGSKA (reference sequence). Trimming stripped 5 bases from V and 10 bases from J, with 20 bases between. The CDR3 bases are TGCAGTGCTGGCGGGACGGCGATCAGAGACTACACCTTC. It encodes CSAGGTAIRDYTF.

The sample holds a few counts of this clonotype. For the CDR3, the DNA is TGCAGCGTTGCGGGCGGGAGGGCCGATAAAGAGCAGTACTTC. It translates to CSVAGGRADKEQYF. The genes are TRBV29-1 and TRBJ2-7, with TRBD2 identical over 9 bases. The length of the CDR3 is 14 residues. Germline loops: CDR1 SQVTM, CDR2 ANQGSEA. With 4 bases clipped from V and 7 bases from J, the junction kept 11 bases outside the gene matches.

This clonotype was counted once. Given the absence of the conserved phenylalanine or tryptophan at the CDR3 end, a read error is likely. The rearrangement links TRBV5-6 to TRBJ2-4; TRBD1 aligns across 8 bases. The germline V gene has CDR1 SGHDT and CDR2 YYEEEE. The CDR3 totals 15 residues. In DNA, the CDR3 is TGTGCTAGCAGCGCGCGGGACAGGGCCAAAAACATTCAGTACTTG. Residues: CASSARDRAKNIQYL.

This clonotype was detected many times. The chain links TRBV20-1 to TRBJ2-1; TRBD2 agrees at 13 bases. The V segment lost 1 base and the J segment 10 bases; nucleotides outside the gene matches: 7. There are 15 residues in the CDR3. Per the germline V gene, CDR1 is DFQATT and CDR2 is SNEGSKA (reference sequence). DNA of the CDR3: TGCAGTGCTAGAGCCGGGACTAGCGGGATACAGGAGCAGTTCTTC. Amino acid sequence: CSARAGTSGIQEQFF.

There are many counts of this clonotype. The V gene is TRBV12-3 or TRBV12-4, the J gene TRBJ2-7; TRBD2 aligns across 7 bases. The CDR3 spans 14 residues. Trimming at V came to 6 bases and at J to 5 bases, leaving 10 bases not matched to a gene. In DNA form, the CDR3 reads TGTGCCAGCAGCGTGGGACTACAGAGCCACGAGCAGTACTTC. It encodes CASSVGLQSHEQYF.